A selection of T cell receptor beta chains follows, all from one sample in a study of T cells in Graves' hyperthyroidism and ophthalmopathy. TCRdb passed the multiplex PCR reads through MiXCR, listing each CDR3 protein once. Altogether 540,000 or so distinct CDR3 sequences are present, about a sixth being singletons, with the ten largest covering roughly 7.3%. Sequencing was carried out using blood. The source of these receptors is a woman in her twenties or thirties with Graves' hyperthyroidism. CDR3s include the opening cysteine and the closing phenylalanine or tryptophan. D genes are given only for firm matches. A clone size is listed for some rows: how often the clone was seen (once, few, many), or a class if it is expanded.

DNA,CDR3,J,size,V,D
TGTGCCAGCAGTCGTCTCCGGGGGCCCCTCGGTGGCTACACCTTC,CASSRLRGPLGGYTF,TRBJ1-2,-,TRBV6-2/TRBV6-3,-
TGTGCCAGCAGTGTTGGGACTAGCGGGAGGGTATCCGAGCAGTACTTC,CASSVGTSGRVSEQYF,TRBJ2-7,-,TRBV2,TRBD2
TGCAGCGTTGAATTGACTAGCGGGAGTACAGATACGCAGTATTTT,CSVELTSGSTDTQYF,TRBJ2-3,-,TRBV29-1,TRBD2
TGCGCCAGCAGCGCCAGGGTCCAACCCTACAATGAGCAGTTCTTC,CASSARVQPYNEQFF,TRBJ2-1,few,TRBV5-1,-
TGTGCCAGCAGTCAGGGGGTCGCTGAAGCTTTCTTT,CASSQGVAEAFF,TRBJ1-1,few,TRBV6-1,TRBD1
TGTGCCAGCAGCCCCGTTGGAGTCGAGAGCAATGAGCAGTTCTTC,CASSPVGVESNEQFF,TRBJ2-1,few,TRBV7-9,-
TGCGCCAGCAGCCCATCTAGCGGGAGCGCCTACGAGCAGTACTTC,CASSPSSGSAYEQYF,TRBJ2-7,-,TRBV4-1,TRBD2
TGTGCCAGCGGTGGCGGGAGGGGTGGGGCCAACGTCCTGACTTTC,CASGGGRGGANVLTF,TRBJ2-6,many,TRBV7-6,TRBD2
TGTGCCAGCAGCTTTATGAGAGGCTCCTACAATGAGCAGTTCTTC,CASSFMRGSYNEQFF,TRBJ2-1,-,TRBV5-5,-
TGTGCCAGCAGCGAGGGGGGGACCCCCGGGGGCGAGCAGTACTTC,CASSEGGTPGGEQYF,TRBJ2-7,-,TRBV9,-
TGCGCCAGCAGCTTGACCGGGGAATTTGGGGTTGGCTATGGCTACACCTTC,CASSLTGEFGVGYGYTF,TRBJ1-2,many,TRBV5-1,-
TGTGCCAGCAGTCGACTAGCGGGAGTCCAGGAGACCCAGTACTTC,CASSRLAGVQETQYF,TRBJ2-5,-,TRBV7-9,TRBD2
TGCGCCAGCAGCCTTAGCGGGGAGGGCCTTCTTCAGTACTTC,CASSLSGEGLLQYF,TRBJ2-4,-,TRBV5-1,TRBD2
TGTGCCAGCAGACGGGGTACTACCTACAATGAGCAGTTCTTC,CASRRGTTYNEQFF,TRBJ2-1,many,TRBV6-2/TRBV6-3,-
TGCGCCGGCAAAGACACCGGGTCCCTAAACTATGGCTACACCTTC,CAGKDTGSLNYGYTF,TRBJ1-2,-,TRBV5-1,-
TGTGCCAGTACCCTTGGGGGACTAGACAATGAGCAGTTCTTC,CASTLGGLDNEQFF,TRBJ2-1,-,TRBV19,TRBD2
TGTGCCAGCAACGACCGGGGGTACTCCTACAATGAGCAGTTCTTC,CASNDRGYSYNEQFF,TRBJ2-1,-,TRBV11-2,-
TGTGCCAGCAGCTTATATGGGGGCGGGGCTAACTACGAGCAGTACTTC,CASSLYGGGANYEQYF,TRBJ2-7,many,TRBV7-2,-
TGTGCCAGCAGCTTAAAGAGCGGGAGGATCTACGAGCAGTACTTC,CASSLKSGRIYEQYF,TRBJ2-7,many,TRBV7-3,TRBD2
TGTGCCAGCAGTGAACCATCCAATGGGAGAGGTTCTAATGAGCAGTTCTTC,CASSEPSNGRGSNEQFF,TRBJ2-1,many,TRBV2,-
TGTGCCAGCAGCAGGGGGGGGCGGGAGCTGTTTTTT,CASSRGGRELFF,TRBJ2-2,few,TRBV28,-
TGCGCCAGCAGTGCAGGGGGGAACACTGAAGCTTTCTTT,CASSAGGNTEAFF,TRBJ1-1,many,TRBV10-1,TRBD1
TGTGCCAGCAGCCCGACAGGGTTGGAGACCCAGTACTTC,CASSPTGLETQYF,TRBJ2-5,many,TRBV13,TRBD1
TGCAGTGTTGCGGGACTAGCGGGAGAAGGACCTACAGATGAGCAGTTCTTC,CSVAGLAGEGPTDEQFF,TRBJ2-1,-,TRBV20-1,TRBD2
TGTGCCAGCATGCGGACTAGCGGTTACGAGCAGTACTTC,CASMRTSGYEQYF,TRBJ2-7,many,TRBV2,TRBD2
TGTGCCAGCAGCTTACGCGGGACTCAGCGAGATACGCAGTATTTT,CASSLRGTQRDTQYF,TRBJ2-3,few,TRBV5-6,-
TGCAGCGTTGAGAGGACAGGGGGTACAGATACGCAGTATTTT,CSVERTGGTDTQYF,TRBJ2-3,many,TRBV29-1,TRBD1
TGCGCCAGCAGTTACGCACCGGGACAGGGGGTCACTGAAGCTTTCTTT,CASSYAPGQGVTEAFF,TRBJ1-1,many,TRBV5-1,TRBD1
TGTGCCAGCAGCCCCAGTACCGGGACGGGTGAAAAACTGTTTTTT,CASSPSTGTGEKLFF,TRBJ1-4,many,TRBV7-9,-
TGTGCCAGCAGCCAGCAAGGGACCGAAGGAAACTATGGCTACACCTTC,CASSQQGTEGNYGYTF,TRBJ1-2,many,TRBV3-1,-
TGTGCCAGCAGCGCTGGAGGACTAGCGATTTCCTACGAGCAGTACTTC,CASSAGGLAISYEQYF,TRBJ2-7,-,TRBV9,TRBD2
TGTGCCAGCAGTTTTGGACGGACGAACACTGAAGCTTTCTTT,CASSFGRTNTEAFF,TRBJ1-1,many,TRBV12-3/TRBV12-4,-
TGCGCCAGCAGCTTGGACGGGCCCCCCGGCTACAATGAGCAGTTCTTC,CASSLDGPPGYNEQFF,TRBJ2-1,many,TRBV5-1,-
TGCGCCAGCAGCCCGTTGGACTCCGCCTACGAGCAGTACTTC,CASSPLDSAYEQYF,TRBJ2-7,many,TRBV5-1,-